The rows below give T cell receptor beta chains drawn from one sample of a study of T cells after yellow fever vaccination. In TCRdb, the 5' RACE reads were re-called with MiXCR into one record per CDR3 protein. Seen here are about 310,000 distinct CDR3 sequences, more than 3% observed once, and the top ten hold less than 25%. The sample in question was PBMCs, obtained on the day of the yellow fever booster vaccination. These receptors all stem from a young man who received the YFV17D yellow fever vaccine. Both conserved end residues are part of each CDR3. The order of the fields is J gene, D gene, clone size, V gene, CDR3 DNA, CDR3 protein. The D gene is left open where the match is weak. Size values are once, few and many counts, or a class for expanded clones, and some rows have none.

J: TRBJ2-3
D: NA
size: many
V: TRBV7-9
DNA: TGTGCCAGCAGCTTATGGAGCAGGGGAGCAGATACGCAGTATTTT
CDR3: CASSLWSRGADTQYF

J: TRBJ2-4
D: NA
size: NA
V: TRBV4-3
DNA: TGCGCCAGCAGCCAAGATCATCGGACTACCGGCGACATTCAGTACTTC
CDR3: CASSQDHRTTGDIQYF

J: TRBJ2-1
D: NA
size: many
V: TRBV5-1
DNA: TGCGCCAGCAGCTTGCGCTCCTCGGGCGACGGAAGCTACAATGAGCAGTTCTTC
CDR3: CASSLRSSGDGSYNEQFF

J: TRBJ1-2
D: NA
size: NA
V: TRBV20-1
DNA: TGCAGTGCTCCCCTACGCATCCGGTACCATGGCTACACCTTC
CDR3: CSAPLRIRYHGYTF

J: TRBJ2-1
D: TRBD2
size: many
V: TRBV14
DNA: TGTGCCAGCAGCCACGTCTCAGGTCCTAGCGGGGGTATACAGTTCTTC
CDR3: CASSHVSGPSGGIQFF

J: TRBJ2-2
D: NA
size: NA
V: TRBV6-6
DNA: TGTGCCAGCAGTTACCTCGGATGGCTGGCGATGTTTTTT
CDR3: CASSYLGWLAMFF

J: TRBJ2-1
D: NA
size: NA
V: TRBV7-9
DNA: TGTGCCAGCAGTCCCAGCCGGACAAATGAGCAGTTCTTC
CDR3: CASSPSRTNEQFF

J: TRBJ2-7
D: NA
size: many
V: TRBV20-1
DNA: TGCAGTGCAGCCCGGGGCCTATACGAGCAGTACTTC
CDR3: CSAARGLYEQYF

J: TRBJ2-1
D: TRBD1
size: many
V: TRBV5-1
DNA: TGCGCCAGCAGCTCCGGGACAGTCTACTCCTACAATGAGCAGTTCTTC
CDR3: CASSSGTVYSYNEQFF

J: TRBJ1-1
D: NA
size: few
V: TRBV3-1
DNA: TGTGCCAGCAGCCAAGGGGGGGGAAGAACGAACACTGAAGCTTTCTTT
CDR3: CASSQGGGRTNTEAFF

J: TRBJ2-3
D: NA
size: many
V: TRBV12-3/TRBV12-4
DNA: TGTGCCAGCAGTTTTAGGGGGGCCACGCAGTATTTT
CDR3: CASSFRGATQYF

J: TRBJ2-1
D: NA
size: few
V: TRBV10-2
DNA: TGCGCCAGCACAAGCTCCGGGACAAAGACCAATGAGCAGTTCTTC
CDR3: CASTSSGTKTNEQFF

J: TRBJ2-3
D: TRBD1
size: NA
V: TRBV5-1
DNA: TGCGCCAGCAGCGAGAGCGGACAGGGAACAGATACGCAGTATTTT
CDR3: CASSESGQGTDTQYF

J: TRBJ2-2
D: TRBD1
size: many
V: TRBV3-1
DNA: TGTGCCAGCAGCCGCGACAGGGGGCAGGGCGGGGAGCTGTTTTTT
CDR3: CASSRDRGQGGELFF

J: TRBJ2-2
D: TRBD1
size: NA
V: TRBV5-5
DNA: TGTGCCAGCAGCTCACCCCCGGGACAGGGGGCCGGGGAGCTGTTTTTT
CDR3: CASSSPPGQGAGELFF

J: TRBJ2-3
D: NA
size: few
V: TRBV6-2/TRBV6-3
DNA: TGTGCCAGCAGTTTGGGTAATAGCTGGATCGGAGCGCAGTATTTT
CDR3: CASSLGNSWIGAQYF

J: TRBJ2-7
D: NA
size: NA
V: TRBV20-1
DNA: TGCAGTGCCAAGGGATCGCACTACTACGAGCAGTACTTC
CDR3: CSAKGSHYYEQYF

J: TRBJ1-1
D: NA
size: NA
V: TRBV7-6
DNA: TGTGCCAGCAGCTTAGAGGCGGGGAGTGAAGCTTTCTTT
CDR3: CASSLEAGSEAFF

J: TRBJ1-2
D: NA
size: few
V: TRBV6-2/TRBV6-3
DNA: TGTGCCAGCACCGTTGGACTACTCTATGGCTACACCTTC
CDR3: CASTVGLLYGYTF

J: TRBJ2-3
D: TRBD2
size: many
V: TRBV7-3
DNA: TGTGCCAGCAGCAAACCAACGGGGGGGCCCGTAGATACGCAGTATTTT
CDR3: CASSKPTGGPVDTQYF

J: TRBJ2-1
D: NA
size: many
V: TRBV4-1
DNA: TGCGCCAGCAGCCAATACAATGAGCAGTTCTTC
CDR3: CASSQYNEQFF

J: TRBJ2-5
D: NA
size: NA
V: TRBV9
DNA: TGTGCCAGCAGCGTAGTGGGGACGCAAGAGACCCAGTACTTC
CDR3: CASSVVGTQETQYF

J: TRBJ2-3
D: NA
size: many
V: TRBV18
DNA: TGTGCCAGCTCACCACGACAGCGACTATCTTTCTCGCAGTATTTT
CDR3: CASSPRQRLSFSQYF

J: TRBJ2-7
D: NA
size: many
V: TRBV21-1
DNA: TGTGCCAGCAGCAAGAGGGACAACTCCTACGAGCAGTACTTC
CDR3: CASSKRDNSYEQYF